This section outlines one TCR beta chain sequence together with its context. What it binds is not known. The sample comes from a study of blood T cells in healthy people across ages. CDR1 is MDHEN, CDR2 SYDVKM, per germline. The CDR3 totals 19 residues. With 0 bases clipped from V and 1 base from J, the junction kept 13 bases outside the gene matches. Next came a second PCR, run for about 6 to 12 cycles, which used a sample-barcoded 5' primer along with a J-beta primer mix. TCRdb fed the 5' RACE reads into MiXCR, producing one record per CDR3 protein. Found here are roughly 800,000 distinct CDR3 sequences, approximately 25% of them singletons; the top ten hold 3.7%. Study-level results: A conclusive naive versus antigen-experienced comparison was prevented by the unsorted PBMCs.

This sample was also put to use in a study of T cells of mothers and their children.

This TCR was recovered from a boy younger than 18 in good health. The sequencing sample was made of blood. The V gene is TRBV28, the J gene TRBJ2-3; TRBD1 matches 7 bases. CDR3 region: CASSLWAIRTGPGTDTQYF. The CDR3 DNA reads as TGTGCCAGCAGTTTATGGGCGATTAGGACAGGACCCGGCACAGATACGCAGTATTTT.